This T cell receptor beta chain was identified during a study of T cell responses to AZD1222 COVID-19 vaccine. Findings and caveats of the study: Repertoires were sampled only after the peak T cell response. Compared with day 0, the breadth and depth of the Spike-specific TCR repertoire rose significantly after two doses of AZD1222. Unmutated variant regions reportedly attract nearly half of all spike-specific TCRs.

The protocol was immunoSEQ multiplex PCR, while the TCRdb copy is restricted to in-frame clones and leaves out a portion. The table lists about 190,000 clones, approximately 90% of them singletons. In regard to this clone: Its antigen remains unidentified.

This clonotype originated in an adult in good health. This specimen consisted of peripheral blood, obtained on day 0 of AZD1222 vaccination.

The DNA for the CDR3 is TGCGCCAGCAGCTTCGGACTAGCGGGGGGGAACTTGGAGTACTTC. Its translation: CASSFGLAGGNLEYF. The rearrangement joins TRBV5-1 to TRBJ2-7; 15 nucleotides align to TRBD2. Germline loops: CDR1 SGHRS, CDR2 YFSETQ. CDR3 length equals 15 residues. V gave up 2 bases and J gave up 11 bases; unmatched junction bases: 8.